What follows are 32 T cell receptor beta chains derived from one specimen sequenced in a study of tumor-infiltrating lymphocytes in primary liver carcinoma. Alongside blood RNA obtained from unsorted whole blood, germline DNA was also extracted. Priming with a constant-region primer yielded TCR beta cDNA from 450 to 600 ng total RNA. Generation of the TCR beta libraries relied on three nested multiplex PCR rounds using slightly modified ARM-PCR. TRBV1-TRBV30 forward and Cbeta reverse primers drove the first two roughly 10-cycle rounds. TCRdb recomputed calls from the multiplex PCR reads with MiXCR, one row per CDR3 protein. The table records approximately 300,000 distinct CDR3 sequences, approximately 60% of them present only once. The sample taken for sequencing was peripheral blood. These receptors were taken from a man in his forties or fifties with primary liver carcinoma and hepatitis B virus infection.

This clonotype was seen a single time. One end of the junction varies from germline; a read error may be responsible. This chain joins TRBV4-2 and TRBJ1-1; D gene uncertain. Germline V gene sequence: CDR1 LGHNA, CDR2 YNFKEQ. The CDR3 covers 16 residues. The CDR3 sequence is CASGQGRAGENTEAFF. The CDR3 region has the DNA TGTGCCAGCGGCCAAGGCCGGGCAGGCGAGAACACTGAAGCTTTCTTT.

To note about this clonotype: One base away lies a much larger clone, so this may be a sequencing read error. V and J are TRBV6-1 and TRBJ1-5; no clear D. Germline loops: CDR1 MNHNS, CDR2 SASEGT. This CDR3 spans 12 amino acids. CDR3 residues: CGSSEFIQPQHF. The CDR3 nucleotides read TGTGGCAGCAGTGAGTTTATCCAGCCCCAGCATTTT.

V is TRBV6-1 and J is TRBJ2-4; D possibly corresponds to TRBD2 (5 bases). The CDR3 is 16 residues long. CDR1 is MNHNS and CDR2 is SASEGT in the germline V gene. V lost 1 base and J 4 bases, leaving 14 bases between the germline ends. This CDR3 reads CASSEGGFKAKNIQYF. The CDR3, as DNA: TGTGCCAGCAGTGAAGGCGGGTTTAAGGCGAAAAACATTCAGTACTTC.

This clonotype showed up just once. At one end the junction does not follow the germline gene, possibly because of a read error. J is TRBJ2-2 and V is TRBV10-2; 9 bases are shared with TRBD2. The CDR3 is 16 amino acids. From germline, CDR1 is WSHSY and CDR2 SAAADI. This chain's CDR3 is CASKQAGGAGTGELLF. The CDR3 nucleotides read TGCGCCAGTAAACAAGCGGGGGGCGCCGGGACCGGGGAGCTGCTTTTT.

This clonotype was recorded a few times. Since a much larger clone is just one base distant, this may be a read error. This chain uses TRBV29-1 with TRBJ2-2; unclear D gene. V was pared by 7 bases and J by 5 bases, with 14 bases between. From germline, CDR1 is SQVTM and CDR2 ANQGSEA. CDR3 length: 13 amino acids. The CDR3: CSAVLHGTGELFF. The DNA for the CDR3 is TGCAGCGCTGTTCTCCACGGTACCGGGGAGCTGTTTTTT.

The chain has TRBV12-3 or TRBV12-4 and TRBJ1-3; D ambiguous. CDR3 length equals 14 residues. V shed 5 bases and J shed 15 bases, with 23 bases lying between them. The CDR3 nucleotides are TGTGCCAGCAGTCGCGTAAGCTCTGGAAACACTACATATTTT. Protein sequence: CASSRVSSGNTTYF.

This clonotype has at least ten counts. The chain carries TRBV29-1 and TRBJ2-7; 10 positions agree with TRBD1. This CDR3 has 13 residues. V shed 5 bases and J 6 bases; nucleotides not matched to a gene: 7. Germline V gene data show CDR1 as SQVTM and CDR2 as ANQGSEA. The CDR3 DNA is TGCAGCGTTAGACAGGGGGCGTCGGGCGAGCAGTACTTC. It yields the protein CSVRQGASGEQYF.

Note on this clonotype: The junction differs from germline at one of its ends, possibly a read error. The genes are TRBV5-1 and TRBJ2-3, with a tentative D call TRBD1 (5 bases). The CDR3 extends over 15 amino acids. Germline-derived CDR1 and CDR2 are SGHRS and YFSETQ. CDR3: CASRLAGHPTDTQYF. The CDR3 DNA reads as TGCGCCAGCAGATTGGCCGGACACCCCACAGATACGCAGTATTTT.

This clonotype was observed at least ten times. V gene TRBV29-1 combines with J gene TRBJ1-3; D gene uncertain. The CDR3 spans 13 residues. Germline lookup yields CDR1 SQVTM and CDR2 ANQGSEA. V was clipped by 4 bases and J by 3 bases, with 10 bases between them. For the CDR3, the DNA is TGCAGCGTTGCAATGTCAGGTGGAAACACCATATATTTT. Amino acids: CSVAMSGGNTIYF.

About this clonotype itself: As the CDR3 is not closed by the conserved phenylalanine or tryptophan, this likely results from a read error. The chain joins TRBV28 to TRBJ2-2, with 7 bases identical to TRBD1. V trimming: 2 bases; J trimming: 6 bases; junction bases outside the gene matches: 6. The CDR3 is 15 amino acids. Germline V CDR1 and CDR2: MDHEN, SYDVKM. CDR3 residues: CASSLLRQGSGELFL. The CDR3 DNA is TGTGCCAGCAGTTTACTCAGACAGGGTTCCGGGGAGCTGTTTCTT.

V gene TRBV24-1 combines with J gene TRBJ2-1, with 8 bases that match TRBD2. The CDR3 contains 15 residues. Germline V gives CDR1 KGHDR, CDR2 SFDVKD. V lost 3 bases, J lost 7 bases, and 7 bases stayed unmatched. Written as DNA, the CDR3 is TGTGCCACCAGTGATGTCAGCGGGGGCGAGAATGAGCAGTTCTTC. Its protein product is CATSDVSGGENEQFF.

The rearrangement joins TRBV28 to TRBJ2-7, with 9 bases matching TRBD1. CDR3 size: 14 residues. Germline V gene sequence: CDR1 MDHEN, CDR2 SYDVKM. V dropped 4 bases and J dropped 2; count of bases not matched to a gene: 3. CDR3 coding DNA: TGTGCCAGCAGTTCAGGACAGGGGACCTACGAGCAGTACTTC. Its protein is CASSSGQGTYEQYF.

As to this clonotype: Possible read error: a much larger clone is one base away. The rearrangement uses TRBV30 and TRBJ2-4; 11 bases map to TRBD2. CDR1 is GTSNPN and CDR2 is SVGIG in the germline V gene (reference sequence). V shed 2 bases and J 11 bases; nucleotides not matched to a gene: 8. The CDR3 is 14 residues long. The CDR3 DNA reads TGTGCCTGGAGTAGGGGGACTAGCGGTAACGTTCAGTACTTC. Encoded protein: CAWSRGTSGNVQYF.

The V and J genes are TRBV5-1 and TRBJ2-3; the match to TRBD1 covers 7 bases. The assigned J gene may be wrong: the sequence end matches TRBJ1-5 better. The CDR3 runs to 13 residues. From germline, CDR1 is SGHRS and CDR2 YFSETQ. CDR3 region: CASSFDRDDTQHF. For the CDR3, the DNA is TGCGCCAGCAGTTTCGACAGGGACGATACGCAGCATTTT.

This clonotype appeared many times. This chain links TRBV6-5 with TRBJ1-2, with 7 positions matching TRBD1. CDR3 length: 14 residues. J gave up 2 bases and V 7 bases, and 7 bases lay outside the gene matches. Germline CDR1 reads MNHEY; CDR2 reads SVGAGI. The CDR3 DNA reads TGTGCCAGCAAGGGGACAGTTACCAACTATGGCTACACCTTC. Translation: CASKGTVTNYGYTF.

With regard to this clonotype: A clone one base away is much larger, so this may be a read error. The CDR3 sequence is CTSRSGSQNQPQHF. The CDR3 region has the DNA TGTACCAGCAGATCAGGGAGTCAAAATCAGCCCCAGCATTTT. The V call is TRBV6-1, the J call TRBJ1-5; D perhaps matches TRBD1 (5 bases). Germline lookup yields CDR1 MNHNS and CDR2 SASEGT. This CDR3 is 14 amino acids long.

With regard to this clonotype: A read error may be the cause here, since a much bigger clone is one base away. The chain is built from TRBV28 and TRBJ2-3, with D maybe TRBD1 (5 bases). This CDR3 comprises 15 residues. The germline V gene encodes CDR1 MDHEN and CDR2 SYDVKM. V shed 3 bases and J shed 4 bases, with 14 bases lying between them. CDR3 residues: CASSFRAHVPDTQYF. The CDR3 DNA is TGTGCCAGCAGTTTCAGGGCACACGTCCCAGATACGCAGTATTTT.

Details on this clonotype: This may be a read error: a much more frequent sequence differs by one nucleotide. CDR3 residues: CASSDPGAAYNKQFF. The CDR3 DNA follows: TGTGCCAGCAGCGACCCAGGGGCCGCCTACAATAAGCAGTTCTTC. The rearrangement uses TRBV6-5 and TRBJ2-1; possible D gene TRBD1, 6 bases. The germline V gene has CDR1 MNHEY and CDR2 SVGAGI. The CDR3 is 15 residues long.

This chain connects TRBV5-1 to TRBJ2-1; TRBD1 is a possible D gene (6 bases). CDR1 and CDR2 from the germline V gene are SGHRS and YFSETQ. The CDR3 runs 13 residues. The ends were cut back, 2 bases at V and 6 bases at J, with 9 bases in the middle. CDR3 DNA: TGCGCCAGCAGCTTACAGGGTATCAATGAGCAGTTCTTC. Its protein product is CASSLQGINEQFF.

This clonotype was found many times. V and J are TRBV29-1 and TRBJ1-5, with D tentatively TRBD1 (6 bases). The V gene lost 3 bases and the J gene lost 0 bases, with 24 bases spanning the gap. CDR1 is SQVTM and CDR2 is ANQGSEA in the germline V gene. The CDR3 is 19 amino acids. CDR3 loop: CSVEGGGAAFGPSNQPQHF. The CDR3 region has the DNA TGCAGCGTTGAGGGGGGCGGGGCAGCCTTTGGACCTAGCAATCAGCCCCAGCATTTT.

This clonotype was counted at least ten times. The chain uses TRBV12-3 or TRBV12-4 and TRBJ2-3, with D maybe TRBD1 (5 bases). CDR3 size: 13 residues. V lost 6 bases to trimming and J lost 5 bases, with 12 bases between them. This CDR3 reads CASSFRQGDTQYF. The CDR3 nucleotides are TGTGCCAGCAGCTTTCGTCAGGGAGATACGCAGTATTTT.

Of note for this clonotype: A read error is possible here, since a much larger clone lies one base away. The CDR3, as DNA: TGTGCCAACAGTTTAGCCGCAGGGCTCGGCTATGGCTACACCTTC. Protein product: CANSLAAGLGYGYTF. V gene TRBV6-2 or TRBV6-3 combines with J gene TRBJ1-2; D perhaps matches TRBD1 (5 bases). Germline values: CDR1 MNHEY, CDR2 SVGEGT. This CDR3 comprises 15 residues.

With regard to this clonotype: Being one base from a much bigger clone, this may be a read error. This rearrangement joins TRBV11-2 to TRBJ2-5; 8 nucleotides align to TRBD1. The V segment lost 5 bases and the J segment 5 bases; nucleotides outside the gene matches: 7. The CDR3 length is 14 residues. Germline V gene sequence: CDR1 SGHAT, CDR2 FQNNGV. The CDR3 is CASSNRTGRETQYF. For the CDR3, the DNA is TGTGCCAGCAGCAATCGGACAGGGAGGGAGACCCAGTACTTC.

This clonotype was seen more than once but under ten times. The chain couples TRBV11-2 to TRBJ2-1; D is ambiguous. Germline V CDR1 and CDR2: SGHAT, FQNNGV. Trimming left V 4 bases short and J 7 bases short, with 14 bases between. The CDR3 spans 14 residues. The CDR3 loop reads CASSSAAGGNEQFF. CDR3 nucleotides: TGTGCCAGCAGCTCCGCTGCAGGCGGTAATGAGCAGTTCTTC.

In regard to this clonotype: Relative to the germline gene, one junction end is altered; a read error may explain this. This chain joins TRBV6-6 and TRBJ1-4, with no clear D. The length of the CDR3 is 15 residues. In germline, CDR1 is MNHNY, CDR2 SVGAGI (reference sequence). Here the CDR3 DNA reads TGTGGCAGCAGTTACTCGCGGGGTATGGATGAAAAACTGTTTTTT. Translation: CGSSYSRGMDEKLFF.

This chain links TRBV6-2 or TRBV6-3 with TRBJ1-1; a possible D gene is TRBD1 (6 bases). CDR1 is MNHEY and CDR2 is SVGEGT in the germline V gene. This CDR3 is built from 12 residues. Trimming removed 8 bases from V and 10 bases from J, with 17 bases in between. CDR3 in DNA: TGTGCCAGCGGGACACGTAACATTGGAGCTTTCTTT. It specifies CASGTRNIGAFF.

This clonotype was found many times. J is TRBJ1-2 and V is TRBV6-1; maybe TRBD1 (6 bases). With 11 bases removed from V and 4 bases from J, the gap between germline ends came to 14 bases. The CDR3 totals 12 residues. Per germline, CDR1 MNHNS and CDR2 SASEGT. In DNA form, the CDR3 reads TGTGCCGGACTGACAGGCGCCTATGGCTACACCTTC. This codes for CAGLTGAYGYTF.

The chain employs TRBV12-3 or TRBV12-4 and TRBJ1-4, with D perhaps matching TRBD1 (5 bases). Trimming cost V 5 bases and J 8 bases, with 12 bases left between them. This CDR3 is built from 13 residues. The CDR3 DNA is TGTGCCAGCAGTGGGGACCAGCGAGAAAAACTGTTTTTT. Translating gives CASSGDQREKLFF.

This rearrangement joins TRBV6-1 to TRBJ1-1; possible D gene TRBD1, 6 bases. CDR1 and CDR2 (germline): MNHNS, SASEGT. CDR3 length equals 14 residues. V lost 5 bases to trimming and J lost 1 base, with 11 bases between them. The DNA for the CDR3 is TGTGCCAGCAGTCGGGACATAAAGAACACTGAAGCTTTCTTT. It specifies CASSRDIKNTEAFF.

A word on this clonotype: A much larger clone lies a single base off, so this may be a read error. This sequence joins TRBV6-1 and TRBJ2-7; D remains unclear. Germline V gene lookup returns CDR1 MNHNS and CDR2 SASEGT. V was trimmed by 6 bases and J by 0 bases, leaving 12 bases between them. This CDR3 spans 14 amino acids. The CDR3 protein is CASRVARSSYEQYF. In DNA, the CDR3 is TGTGCCAGCAGGGTGGCGAGGAGCTCCTACGAGCAGTACTTC.

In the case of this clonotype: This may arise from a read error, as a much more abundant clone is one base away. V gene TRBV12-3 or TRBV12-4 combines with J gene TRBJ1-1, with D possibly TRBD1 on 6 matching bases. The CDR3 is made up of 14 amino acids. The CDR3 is CASSGGRQNTEASF. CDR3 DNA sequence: TGTGCCAGCAGTGGGGGCAGGCAGAACACTGAAGCTTCCTTT.

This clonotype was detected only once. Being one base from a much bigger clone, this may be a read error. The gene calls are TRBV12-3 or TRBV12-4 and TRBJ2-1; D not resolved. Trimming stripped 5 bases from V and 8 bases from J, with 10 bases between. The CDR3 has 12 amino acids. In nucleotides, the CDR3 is TGTGCCAGCAGTCTGACTGGCTATGAGCAGTTCTTC. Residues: CASSLTGYEQFF.